This T cell receptor (beta chain) came from a study of T cell changes during pregnancy in multiple sclerosis. Assay: immunoSEQ multiplex PCR; the TCRdb copy retains only in-frame clones and omits some. The data show roughly 48,000 clones, 92% seen once. The germline V gene encodes CDR1 SGHTA and CDR2 FQGTGA. Trimming at V came to 2 bases and at J to 8 bases, leaving 7 bases not matched to a gene. This CDR3 has 14 residues. The chain employs TRBV7-3 and TRBJ1-2; the match to TRBD1 covers 8 bases. The clonotype comes from a female donor with multiple sclerosis, enrolled in a pregnancy study. Sample: CD4+ T cells from peripheral blood mononuclear cells, taken in the third trimester of pregnancy. CDR3 protein: CASSLSGGAGGYTF. CDR3 coding DNA: TGTGCCAGCAGCTTATCAGGGGGCGCAGGAGGCTACACCTTC.